The 4 T cell receptor beta chains presented below share a single source sample, sequenced in a study of T-cell memory formation after mild COVID-19. TCRdb recomputed calls from the 5' RACE reads with MiXCR, one row per CDR3 protein. The sample lists 40,000 to 45,000 distinct CDR3 sequences; 7.5% to 10% were seen once. Source material: PBMCs or a T cell subset sorted from them (not recorded which). These receptors originate from an adult woman who had mild COVID-19 (a few samples of this study predate the infection). Cell type and time point are not known.

This clonotype was counted ten times or more. This CDR3 is CSVVGGLAGGQDTQYF. The CDR3 DNA reads as TGCAGCGTTGTGGGCGGACTAGCGGGAGGGCAAGATACGCAGTATTTT. The chain has TRBV29-1 and TRBJ2-3, with 15 bases identical to TRBD2. Looked up from germline, CDR1 is SQVTM and CDR2 is ANQGSEA. Losses at the gene ends were 4 bases for V and 5 bases for J; bases not matched to a gene: 7. The CDR3 totals 16 residues.

This clonotype was detected ten times or more. The chain recombines TRBV29-1 with TRBJ1-5, with unresolved D. The germline V gene encodes CDR1 SQVTM and CDR2 ANQGSEA. This CDR3 is 13 amino acids long. The ends were cut back, 4 bases at V and 6 bases at J, with 13 bases in the middle. CDR3 sequence reads: CSVGGGGGQPQHF. CDR3 nucleotides: TGCAGCGTTGGGGGAGGTGGAGGTCAGCCCCAGCATTTT.

At least ten counts were recorded for this clonotype. This rearrangement joins TRBV20-1 to TRBJ1-1; D gene ambiguous. The CDR3 totals 15 residues. Between the trimmed V and J ends, which lost 0 bases and 0 bases, there was a span of 11 bases. From germline, CDR1 is DFQATT and CDR2 SNEGSKA (reference sequence). CDR3: CSARDAAGVNTEAFF. The DNA for the CDR3 is TGCAGTGCTAGAGATGCGGCAGGAGTGAACACTGAAGCTTTCTTT.

The chain employs TRBV4-3 and TRBJ2-5, with 8 bases that match TRBD2. This CDR3 is built from 15 residues. CDR1 is LGHNA and CDR2 is YSLEER in the germline V gene. J was trimmed by 5 bases and V by 3 bases; bases with no gene match: 8. The CDR3 spells CASSQSGGEGETQYF. CDR3 DNA: TGCGCCAGCAGCCAGAGCGGGGGAGAGGGGGAGACCCAGTACTTC.